These T cell receptor beta chains were read from a single sample in a study of T-cell memory formation after mild COVID-19. From the 5' RACE reads, TCRdb called clonotypes with MiXCR, one entry per CDR3 protein. Of about 410,000 distinct CDR3 sequences in the sample, around 17% were seen once. The sample consisted of PBMCs or a T cell subset sorted from them (not recorded which). Receptor source: a man aged 18 to 30 who had mild COVID-19 (a few samples of this study predate the infection). Cell type and time point are not known. Both conserved end residues are part of each CDR3. A D gene is named only where the DNA matches it firmly. Expanded clones get a size class; other rows say once, few or many, or leave the size out.

CASSYRPGTSVYEQYF | TGTGCCAGCAGTTACCGCCCAGGGACTAGCGTCTACGAGCAGTACTTC | TRBJ2-7 | TRBD2 | NA | TRBV6-2/TRBV6-3
CASSIGGRYEKLFF | TGTGCCAGCTCAATAGGGGGACGGTATGAAAAACTGTTTTTT | TRBJ1-4 | NA | few | TRBV28
CASSLAVAGELFF | TGTGCCAGCAGCTTAGCGGTCGCCGGGGAGCTGTTTTTT | TRBJ2-2 | NA | many | TRBV7-2
CASSFSSGTDTLEAFF | TGCGCCAGCAGCTTTTCCTCCGGGACAGACACCCTTGAAGCTTTCTTT | TRBJ1-1 | TRBD1 | many | TRBV5-1
CASSQDLAGGHTDTQYF | TGTGCCAGCAGCCAAGATCTAGCGGGGGGCCACACAGATACGCAGTATTTT | TRBJ2-3 | TRBD2 | many | TRBV3-1
CASSPPGLGETQYF | TGTGCCAGCTCACCCCCTGGGTTGGGGGAGACCCAGTACTTC | TRBJ2-5 | NA | NA | TRBV18
CASSYSRPESSYNSPLNF | TGTGCCAGCAGTTACTCGAGGCCAGAGAGCTCCTATAATTCACCCCTCAACTTT | TRBJ1-6 | NA | once | TRBV6-5
CASRNSYEQYF | TGCGCCAGCAGGAACTCCTACGAGCAGTACTTC | TRBJ2-7 | NA | NA | TRBV5-1
CASSPFDSYSSGANVLTF | TGTGCCAGCAGCCCCTTTGACTCGTACTCCTCTGGGGCCAACGTCCTGACTTTC | TRBJ2-6 | NA | few | TRBV2
CASSLAITRLRGDGYTF | TGCGCCAGCAGCTTGGCCATCACAAGACTACGGGGCGATGGCTACACCTTC | TRBJ1-2 | NA | few | TRBV5-1
CASSQTGAGVNTEAFF | TGTGCCAGCAGCCAGACAGGGGCAGGGGTGAACACTGAAGCTTTCTTT | TRBJ1-1 | TRBD1 | few | TRBV7-2
CASSISSSGTQYF | TGCGCCAGCAGCATCTCCTCCAGCGGGACCCAGTACTTC | TRBJ2-5 | NA | few | TRBV5-1
CASSSGRDGYTF | TGCGCCAGCAGCAGTGGAAGGGATGGCTACACCTTC | TRBJ1-2 | NA | NA | TRBV5-1
CASSQGVTSGNTIYF | TGCGCCAGCAGCCAAGGCGTGACCTCTGGAAACACCATATATTTT | TRBJ1-3 | NA | NA | TRBV4-3
CASSQGAPSGQYF | TGTGCCAGTAGCCAGGGGGCTCCTTCAGGGCAGTACTTC | TRBJ2-7 | TRBD1 | many | TRBV19
CASRQGGLQTQYF | TGTGCCAGCAGACAGGGAGGGCTTCAGACCCAGTACTTC | TRBJ2-5 | NA | NA | TRBV12-3/TRBV12-4
CASSSARQGHTDTQYF | TGTGCCAGCTCGTCAGCGAGACAGGGGCACACAGATACGCAGTATTTT | TRBJ2-3 | TRBD1 | NA | TRBV18
CASSKKREYQETQYF | TGTGCCAGCAGCAAGAAGCGGGAGTACCAAGAGACCCAGTACTTC | TRBJ2-5 | TRBD2 | NA | TRBV7-9
CASSLGTTDTGELFF | TGTGCCAGCAGCTTAGGGACTACGGATACCGGGGAGCTGTTTTTT | TRBJ2-2 | NA | many | TRBV7-6
CASSTGTNNEAFF | TGTGCCAGCAGCACCGGGACCAATAATGAAGCTTTCTTT | TRBJ1-1 | NA | few | TRBV7-8
CASSRTSGDYNEQFF | TGCGCCAGCAGCCGAACTAGCGGGGACTACAATGAGCAGTTCTTC | TRBJ2-1 | TRBD2 | NA | TRBV5-1
CASRSQGATGNTIYF | TGTGCCAGCAGGTCACAGGGGGCAACTGGAAACACCATATATTTT | TRBJ1-3 | TRBD1 | few | TRBV6-5
CSARQGEGYTF | TGCAGTGCTAGACAGGGGGAGGGCTACACCTTC | TRBJ1-2 | TRBD1 | NA | TRBV20-1
CASSYDTGGSSGANVLTF | TGTGCCAGCAGTTACGATACGGGGGGGAGCTCTGGGGCCAACGTCCTGACTTTC | TRBJ2-6 | TRBD2 | few | TRBV6-5
CASSQETPDSSGNTIYF | TGCGCCAGCAGCCAAGAGACCCCCGACAGCTCTGGAAACACCATATATTTT | TRBJ1-3 | NA | few | TRBV4-1
CASSQTLADQETQYF | TGTGCCAGCAGCCAGACACTAGCGGACCAAGAGACCCAGTACTTC | TRBJ2-5 | TRBD2 | few | TRBV9
CASSQSGIETQYF | TGTGCCAGCAGCCAGTCGGGGATAGAGACCCAGTACTTC | TRBJ2-5 | NA | NA | TRBV3-1
CSGGRRNTEAFF | TGCAGCGGGGGACGGAGGAACACTGAAGCTTTCTTT | TRBJ1-1 | NA | few | TRBV29-1
CASRTWGTDTQYF | TGTGCCAGCAGGACCTGGGGCACAGATACGCAGTATTTT | TRBJ2-3 | NA | NA | TRBV2
CASSFTSAYEQFF | TGTGCCAGCAGCTTTACTAGCGCATATGAGCAGTTCTTC | TRBJ2-1 | TRBD2 | few | TRBV7-6
CASSHPTGGIDEQFF | TGTGCCAGCAGCCACCCCACCGGGGGGATCGATGAGCAGTTCTTC | TRBJ2-1 | TRBD2 | few | TRBV3-1
CASKSRTGTGEIMDTEAFF | TGCGCCAGCAAATCCCGAACCGGGACAGGGGAGATTATGGACACTGAAGCTTTCTTT | TRBJ1-1 | TRBD1 | NA | TRBV5-1
CASSEQGGSGNTIYF | TGTGCCAGCAGCGAACAGGGGGGCTCTGGAAACACCATATATTTT | TRBJ1-3 | TRBD1 | few | TRBV9
CASSLREPGETQYF | TGTGCCAGCAGTCTCAGGGAGCCGGGAGAGACCCAGTACTTC | TRBJ2-5 | NA | NA | TRBV27
CASRRAGGTYNEQFF | TGCGCCAGCAGAAGAGCGGGGGGGACCTACAATGAGCAGTTCTTC | TRBJ2-1 | TRBD2 | NA | TRBV4-1
CASGLPYDYGYTF | TGTGCCAGCGGTCTACCTTACGACTATGGCTACACCTTC | TRBJ1-2 | NA | few | TRBV12-3/TRBV12-4
CASSYAHRGNEQFF | TGTGCCAGCAGTTACGCCCACAGGGGCAATGAGCAGTTCTTC | TRBJ2-1 | TRBD1 | many | TRBV6-5
CASSTTPGQGSSYNEQFF | TGCGCCAGCAGCACAACCCCGGGACAGGGAAGCTCCTACAATGAGCAGTTCTTC | TRBJ2-1 | TRBD1 | NA | TRBV5-1
CASSLKQGTSQYF | TGTGCCAGCAGTTTAAAGCAGGGAACGTCCCAGTACTTC | TRBJ2-5 | NA | few | TRBV12-3/TRBV12-4
CSVGNLAEAFF | TGCAGCGTGGGGAACCTGGCTGAAGCTTTCTTT | TRBJ1-1 | NA | NA | TRBV29-1
CASSAFTGLTGYGYTF | TGTGCCAGCAGCGCATTTACCGGATTGACGGGTTATGGCTACACCTTC | TRBJ1-2 | NA | NA | TRBV9
CASSLVGTEAFF | TGTGCCAGCAGCCTGGTAGGGACTGAAGCTTTCTTT | TRBJ1-1 | NA | many | TRBV3-1
CASTGQGYEQYF | TGTGCCAGTACGGGACAGGGGTACGAGCAGTACTTC | TRBJ2-7 | TRBD1 | NA | TRBV28
CASSPPTVNYGYTF | TGTGCCAGCTCACCCCCAACAGTTAACTATGGCTACACCTTC | TRBJ1-2 | NA | NA | TRBV18
CASSYSIDRGRGNYGYTF | TGTGCCAGCAGTTACTCGATCGACAGGGGGCGCGGGAACTATGGCTACACCTTC | TRBJ1-2 | TRBD1 | NA | TRBV6-5
CASSQLGERGQETQYF | TGTGCCAGCAGCCAACTCGGGGAGCGGGGTCAAGAGACCCAGTACTTC | TRBJ2-5 | TRBD2 | few | TRBV3-1
CASSLLLGKETEAFF | TGCGCCAGCAGTTTACTATTGGGAAAAGAGACTGAAGCTTTCTTT | TRBJ1-1 | NA | many | TRBV5-1
CASSWDTSGNTIYF | TGTGCCAGCAGTTGGGACACCTCTGGAAACACCATATATTTT | TRBJ1-3 | NA | NA | TRBV12-3/TRBV12-4
CASSTLGLYGYTF | TGTGCCAGCAGCACACTCGGACTGTATGGCTACACCTTC | TRBJ1-2 | NA | NA | TRBV7-2
CASSNDRFTEAFF | TGCGCCAGCAGCAACGACAGATTCACTGAAGCTTTCTTT | TRBJ1-1 | NA | NA | TRBV5-1
CSVGYREQPQHF | TGCAGCGTAGGGTACAGGGAGCAGCCCCAGCATTTT | TRBJ1-5 | NA | few | TRBV29-1
CATSDSRGGGNTIYF | TGTGCCACCAGTGATTCTCGAGGCGGTGGAAACACCATATATTTT | TRBJ1-3 | NA | NA | TRBV24-1